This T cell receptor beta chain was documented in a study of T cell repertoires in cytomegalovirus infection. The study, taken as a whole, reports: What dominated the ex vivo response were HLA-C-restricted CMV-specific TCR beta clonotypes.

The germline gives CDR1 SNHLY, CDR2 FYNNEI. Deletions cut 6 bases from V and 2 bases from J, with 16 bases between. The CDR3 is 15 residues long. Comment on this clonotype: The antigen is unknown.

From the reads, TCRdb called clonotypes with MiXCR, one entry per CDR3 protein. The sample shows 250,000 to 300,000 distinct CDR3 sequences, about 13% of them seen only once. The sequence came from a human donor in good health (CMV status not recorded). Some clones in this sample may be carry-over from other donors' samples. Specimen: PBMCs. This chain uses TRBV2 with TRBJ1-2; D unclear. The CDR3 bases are TGTGCCAGCAGCCCCCTCGGACGGACCAACTATGGCTACACCTTC. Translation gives CASSPLGRTNYGYTF.